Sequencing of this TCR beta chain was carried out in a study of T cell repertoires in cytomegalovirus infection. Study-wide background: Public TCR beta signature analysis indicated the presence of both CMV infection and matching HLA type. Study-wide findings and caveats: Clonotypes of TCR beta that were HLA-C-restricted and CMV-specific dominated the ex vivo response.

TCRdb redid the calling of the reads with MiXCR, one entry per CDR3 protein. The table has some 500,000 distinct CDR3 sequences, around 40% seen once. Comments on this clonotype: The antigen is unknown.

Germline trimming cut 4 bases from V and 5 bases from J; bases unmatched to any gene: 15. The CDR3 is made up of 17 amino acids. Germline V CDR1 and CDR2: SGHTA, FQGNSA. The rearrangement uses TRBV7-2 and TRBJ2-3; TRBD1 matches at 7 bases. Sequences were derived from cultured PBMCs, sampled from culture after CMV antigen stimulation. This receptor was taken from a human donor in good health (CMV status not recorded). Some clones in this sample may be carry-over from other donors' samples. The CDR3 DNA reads TGTGCCAGCAGCTCCCCCCGCAGGGGGAGTCCGAGAGATACGCAGTATTTT. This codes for CASSSPRRGSPRDTQYF.